What follows are 25 T cell receptor beta chains derived from one specimen sequenced in a study of cytomegalovirus exposure and HLA in healthy donors. 13 Jbeta primers and 60 Vbeta primers were used for the PCR. Assay: immunoSEQ multiplex PCR; the TCRdb copy retains only in-frame clones and omits some. The data contain some 150,000 clones, less than 85% of them singletons. Material for sequencing was PBMCs. The origin of the receptors is a woman aged 60-75 years in good health and CMV-seropositive.

This clone was found a few times. The chain carries TRBV7-8 and TRBJ2-7; 9 bases map to TRBD1. This CDR3 has 15 residues. Germline V gene lookup returns CDR1 SGHVS and CDR2 FQNEAQ. With 4 bases clipped from V and 3 bases from J, the junction kept 7 bases outside the gene matches. The CDR3 coding sequence is TGTGCCAGCAGCTCTCCGGGACAGGGTGTCTACGAGCAGTACTTC. Its translation is CASSSPGQGVYEQYF.

V usage is TRBV5-1 and J usage is TRBJ2-1, with D hard to call. With 2 bases removed from V and 0 bases from J, the gap between germline ends came to 15 bases. The CDR3 length is 17 residues. Germline assignment: CDR1 SGHRS and CDR2 YFSETQ. DNA for the CDR3: TGCGCCAGCAGCTTTAATCCCACCGGGTCCTCCTACAATGAGCAGTTCTTC. Translated: CASSFNPTGSSYNEQFF.

CDR3 sequence (DNA): TGTGCCAGTAGTATCGGCGCCCCGACCAGGGGGACACATTATGGCTACACCTTC. Translating it yields CASSIGAPTRGTHYGYTF. This chain joins TRBV19 and TRBJ1-2, with TRBD1 matching over 7 bases. V lost 3 bases and J lost 5; bases outside the gene matches: 18. Germline V gene sequence: CDR1 LNHDA, CDR2 SQIVND (reference sequence). This CDR3 comprises 18 residues.

The chain employs TRBV5-8 and TRBJ1-5; D unresolved. V was shortened by 4 bases and J by 2 bases, with 13 bases between the two germline ends. The CDR3 is 15 amino acids. In germline, CDR1 is SGHTS, CDR2 YDEGEE. The CDR3 sequence is CASSLVERGNQPQHF. In DNA form, the CDR3 reads TGTGCCAGCAGCCTCGTTGAGAGGGGCAATCAGCCCCAGCATTTT.

The rearrangement uses TRBV29-1 and TRBJ2-4; D may be TRBD1 (5 bases). The germline gives CDR1 SQVTM, CDR2 ANQGSEA. The CDR3 runs 12 residues. Trimming shortened V by 3 bases and J by 7 bases, and 10 bases separated the two germline ends. The CDR3 sequence: CSVDQGGNIQYF. For the CDR3, the DNA is TGCAGCGTTGATCAGGGTGGCAACATTCAGTACTTC.

This clone was seen a few times. This CDR3 reads CASSIERESYEQYF. Here the CDR3 DNA reads TGTGCCAGCAGTATAGAGCGGGAGTCCTACGAGCAGTACTTC. The chain employs TRBV28 and TRBJ2-7, with TRBD2 matching over 8 bases. J was trimmed by 1 base and V by 5 bases; bases with no gene match: 4. This CDR3 is 14 amino acids long. Germline CDR1 reads MDHEN; CDR2 reads SYDVKM. The whole variable domain, filled in from reference TRBV28 and TRBJ2-7, reads DVKVTQSSRYLVKRTGEKVFLECVQDMDHENMFWYRQDPGLGLRLIYFSYDVKMKEKGDIPEGYSVSREKKERFSLILESASTNQTSMYLCASSIERESYEQYFGPGTRLTVT.

In its sample, this clone was seen a few times. The chain combines TRBV7-9 with TRBJ1-1; weak D call: TRBD1 (6 bases). Germline V gives CDR1 SEHNR, CDR2 FQNEAQ (reference sequence). Trimming took 5 bases from V and 0 from J, leaving 10 bases between them. The CDR3 loop spans 14 amino acids. CDR3 residues: CASSQGQMNTEAFF. The CDR3 DNA follows: TGTGCCAGCAGCCAAGGACAGATGAACACTGAAGCTTTCTTT.

J is TRBJ2-7 and V is TRBV19; TRBD2 matches at 9 bases. Germline CDR1 and CDR2: LNHDA and SQIVND (reference sequence). The length of the CDR3 is 15 residues. The junction had 4 bases not matched to a gene; V was cut back by 2 bases and J by 2 bases. The CDR3 sequence is CASSILLAGPYEQYF. CDR3 bases: TGTGCCAGTAGTATATTGCTAGCGGGACCCTACGAGCAGTACTTC.

The rearrangement joins TRBV28 to TRBJ1-3; maybe TRBD1 (5 bases). This CDR3 contains 15 residues. Trimming cost V 6 bases and J 0 bases, with 12 bases left between them. Germline V gene lookup returns CDR1 MDHEN and CDR2 SYDVKM. In DNA, the CDR3 is TGTGCCAGCAGCCTACAGGTTAGCTCTGGAAACACCATATATTTT. Translated: CASSLQVSSGNTIYF.

The rearrangement uses TRBV9 and TRBJ1-2; no clear D. This CDR3 comprises 12 residues. Trimming took 3 bases from V and 7 from J, leaving 10 bases between them. Looked up from germline, CDR1 is SGDLS and CDR2 is YYNGEE. This CDR3 reads CASSAPRGGYTF. The CDR3 DNA reads TGTGCCAGCAGCGCCCCTCGGGGTGGCTACACCTTC.

This chain links TRBV19 with TRBJ1-1; maybe TRBD1 (5 bases). Germline values: CDR1 LNHDA, CDR2 SQIVND (reference sequence). Trimming removed 6 bases from V and 4 bases from J, with 15 bases in between. The CDR3 has 14 residues. This CDR3 is CASRPGILSTEAFF. The CDR3, as DNA: TGTGCCAGTAGGCCAGGGATCCTTAGCACTGAAGCTTTCTTT.

The rearrangement uses TRBV5-4 and TRBJ2-3, with no clear D. V was shortened by 0 bases and J by 2 bases, with 10 bases between the two germline ends. Germline-derived CDR1 and CDR2 are SGHNT and YYREEE (reference sequence). The CDR3 extends over 15 amino acids. CDR3 sequence: CASSLAAGLTDTQYF. The CDR3 nucleotides read TGTGCCAGCAGCTTGGCGGCAGGCCTCACAGATACGCAGTATTTT.

This chain uses TRBV28 with TRBJ1-5, with D possibly TRBD1 on 6 matching bases. Germline V gene sequence: CDR1 MDHEN, CDR2 SYDVKM. The CDR3 spans 15 residues. Trimming removed 5 bases from V and 2 bases from J, with 13 bases in between. CDR3 in amino acids: CASSPARGGNQPQHF. The CDR3 bases are TGTGCCAGCAGTCCCGCCAGGGGAGGCAATCAGCCCCAGCATTTT.

J is TRBJ2-5 and V is TRBV7-6; D is perhaps TRBD1 (5 bases). The germline V and J ends were trimmed by 2 bases and 1 base, with 8 bases remaining between them. Germline V gene sequence: CDR1 SGHVS, CDR2 FNYEAQ. The CDR3 totals 14 residues. The CDR3 region has the DNA TGTGCCAGCAGCTTAATTACAGGCCAAGAGACCCAGTACTTC. Translation gives CASSLITGQETQYF.

This chain uses TRBV11-2 with TRBJ1-3, with D unresolved. The CDR3 has 14 residues. Trimming cost V 1 base and J 4 bases, with 8 bases left between them. Germline-derived CDR1 and CDR2 are SGHAT and FQNNGV. The CDR3 loop reads CASSLVRGGNTIYF. The CDR3 DNA reads as TGTGCCAGCAGCTTAGTTAGAGGCGGAAACACCATATATTTT.

The chain uses TRBV6-6 and TRBJ1-1, with D unresolved. The CDR3 is 15 residues long. Per the germline V gene, CDR1 is MNHNY and CDR2 is SVGAGI (reference sequence). Deletions cut 2 bases from V and 0 bases from J, with 10 bases between. The DNA of the CDR3 is TGTGCCAGCAGTTACGTGGACGGGATGAACACTGAAGCTTTCTTT. Translation gives CASSYVDGMNTEAFF.

This rearrangement joins TRBV5-4 to TRBJ1-5; 9 bases align to TRBD1. The CDR3 contains 15 residues. The V and J ends lost 4 bases and 5 bases, in that order; junction bases with no gene match: 7. Germline CDR1 SGHNT, CDR2 YYREEE (reference sequence). CDR3 nucleotide sequence: TGTGCCAGCAGCCCCGGACAGGGGCACGATCAGCCCCAGCATTTT. Translating gives CASSPGQGHDQPQHF.

The chain couples TRBV6-1 to TRBJ2-7; D gene uncertain. V gave up 8 bases and J gave up 0 bases, with 8 bases separating them. Germline assignment: CDR1 MNHNS and CDR2 SASEGT. CDR3 length equals 12 residues. CDR3 sequence: CASAYLSYEQYF. CDR3 nucleotides: TGTGCCAGCGCCTACCTCTCCTACGAGCAGTACTTC.

The chain combines TRBV5-6 with TRBJ2-1; possibly TRBD2 for D (5 bases). The CDR3 sequence is 15 residues long. Germline assignment: CDR1 SGHDT and CDR2 YYEEEE. V lost 6 bases and J lost 5, with 18 bases in between. The CDR3 sequence is CASNPLERTNNEQFF. As DNA, the CDR3 is TGTGCCAGCAACCCTTTGGAGCGGACCAACAATGAGCAGTTCTTC. Full variable domain (rest looked up from reference TRBV5-6 and TRBJ2-1): DAGVTQSPTHLIKTRGQQVTLRCSPKSGHDTVSWYQQALGQGPQFIFQYYEEEERQRGNFPDRFSGHQFPNYSSELNVNALLLGDSALYLCASNPLERTNNEQFFGPGTRLTVL.

The chain joins TRBV27 to TRBJ2-1, with 8 bases matching TRBD2. The germline V gene has CDR1 MNHEY and CDR2 SMNVEV (reference sequence). CDR3 length: 14 residues. The V and J ends lost 6 bases and 3 bases, in that order; junction bases with no gene match: 4. The CDR3 DNA sequence: TGTGCCAGCAGATATAGCGGGAACTACAATGAGCAGTTCTTC. Its protein product is CASRYSGNYNEQFF.

This sequence joins TRBV28 and TRBJ2-2, with 7 bases that match TRBD2. The CDR3 is 14 residues long. With 6 bases clipped from V and 5 bases from J, the junction kept 6 bases outside the gene matches. Per the germline V gene, CDR1 is MDHEN and CDR2 is SYDVKM. The CDR3: CASRLARGTGELFF. CDR3 DNA sequence: TGTGCCAGCAGACTAGCGAGAGGGACCGGGGAGCTGTTTTTT.

The rearrangement uses TRBV19 and TRBJ2-7; tentatively, D is TRBD1 (6 bases). The CDR3 spans 15 residues. The V gene's germline CDR1 is LNHDA and CDR2 SQIVND (reference sequence). Trimming took off 4 bases at V and 3 bases at J, with 16 bases between the two ends. The DNA of the CDR3 is TGTGCCAGTAGTAGTCGGGACACCCGAGGCTACGAGCAGTACTTC. It translates to CASSSRDTRGYEQYF.

The chain couples TRBV5-1 to TRBJ1-3, with D unresolved. Germline V CDR1 and CDR2: SGHRS, YFSETQ. Trimming left V 2 bases short and J 0 bases short, with 6 bases between. This CDR3 is 14 amino acids long. CDR3 in DNA: TGCGCCAGCAGCTTACCAGACTCTGGAAACACCATATATTTT. Translated: CASSLPDSGNTIYF.

In DNA form, the CDR3 reads TGTGCCAGCTCACCAGGGCAGGGGTTGGTCGCTAACTATGGCTACACCTTC. As protein: CASSPGQGLVANYGYTF. The chain uses TRBV18 and TRBJ1-2; D is perhaps TRBD1 (6 bases). The CDR3 length is 17 residues. V was pared by 2 bases and J by 0 bases, with 16 bases between. Germline V gene lookup returns CDR1 KGHSH and CDR2 LQKENI.

This clone has only a few counts. The V and J genes are TRBV2 and TRBJ2-7; D is perhaps TRBD1 (5 bases). From germline, CDR1 is SNHLY and CDR2 FYNNEI. This CDR3 is 14 amino acids long. The V gene lost 2 bases and the J gene lost 3 bases, with 11 bases spanning the gap. The CDR3 bases are TGTGCCAGCAGTGAACGGCAGGGTCTCTACGAGCAGTACTTC. It is translated as CASSERQGLYEQYF. The whole variable domain, filled in from reference TRBV2 and TRBJ2-7, reads EPEVTQTPSHQVTQMGQEVILRCVPISNHLYFYWYRQILGQKVEFLVSFYNNEISEKSEIFDDQFSVERPDGSNFTLKIRSTKLEDSAMYFCASSERQGLYEQYFGPGTRLTVT.